One and the same sample provided the 17 T cell receptor beta chains below, sequenced in a study of cytomegalovirus exposure and HLA in healthy donors (dated by TCRdb to about 2017). To prepare the library, the immunoSEQ multiplex PCR assay was applied. For the multiplex PCR, a mixture combining 60 forward primers for TCR Vbeta segments and 13 reverse primers for TCR Jbeta segments was used. TCRdb holds this immuneACCESS table with in-frame rearrangements only. Some clones are missing; in checked studies, unresolved V genes explain under half, and the rest has no known cause. This sample has fewer than 150,000 clones in its table, and about 80% of those were observed once. Roughly 4% of the sample rests with the top ten. Input material: PBMCs. The receptors originated from a man aged 40-49 years in good health and CMV-seropositive.

The V call is TRBV5-4, the J call TRBJ2-1; TRBD2 agrees at 7 bases. Germline loops: CDR1 SGHNT, CDR2 YYREEE (reference sequence). V lost 4 bases, J lost 0 bases, and 10 bases stayed unmatched. The CDR3 covers 17 residues. The CDR3 spells CASSTLSGASSYNEQFF. The CDR3 DNA sequence: TGTGCCAGCAGCACCCTGAGCGGGGCCAGCTCCTACAATGAGCAGTTCTTC.

The V and J genes are TRBV13 and TRBJ1-4; tentatively, D is TRBD1 (6 bases). V was cut by 5 bases and J by 0 bases, with 13 bases left in between. The CDR3 spans 16 residues. Germline CDR1 is PRHDT and CDR2 is FYEKMQ (reference sequence). DNA for the CDR3: TGTGCCAGCAGCCCGGGGACACCGGCAACTAATGAAAAACTGTTTTTT. As protein: CASSPGTPATNEKLFF.

The V and J genes are TRBV5-6 and TRBJ1-4; 9 bases are shared with TRBD1. The CDR3 has 17 amino acids. The germline CDR1 and CDR2 sequences are SGHDT and YYEEEE. Losses at the gene ends were 2 bases for V and 5 bases for J; bases not matched to a gene: 10. The CDR3 sequence is CASSFLQGALGNEKLFF. CDR3 nucleotide sequence: TGTGCCAGCAGCTTTTTACAGGGGGCGTTGGGGAATGAAAAACTGTTTTTT.

The chain links TRBV7-2 to TRBJ2-5, with 9 bases aligning to TRBD2. Matching the DNA end better, TRBJ2-7 makes the J call doubtful. The CDR3 extends over 14 amino acids. The V gene's germline CDR1 is SGHTA and CDR2 FQGNSA. The CDR3 spells CASSVSGSSYEQYF. CDR3 nucleotides: TGTGCCAGCAGCGTTAGCGGGAGCTCCTACGAGCAGTACTTC.

The rearrangement joins TRBV7-2 to TRBJ1-1; perhaps TRBD1 as D (5 bases). V was trimmed by 8 bases and J by 0 bases, leaving 16 bases between them. The CDR3 has 15 residues. Germline V lookup: CDR1 SGHTA, CDR2 FQGNSA. The DNA of the CDR3 is TGTGCCAGCTGGGGCCAAAGCGCATTGAACACTGAAGCTTTCTTT. Translating it yields CASWGQSALNTEAFF.

The V gene is TRBV2, the J gene TRBJ1-1, with D perhaps matching TRBD1 (6 bases). V was clipped by 5 bases and J by 1 base, with 14 bases between them. Germline CDR1 and CDR2: SNHLY and FYNNEI. The length of the CDR3 is 15 residues. For the CDR3, the DNA is TGTGCCAGCAGTCGGTTGGGGGGGGCGAACACTGAAGCTTTCTTT. It encodes CASSRLGGANTEAFF.

The CDR3 loop is CASSADREGNQPQHF. CDR3 coding DNA: TGTGCCAGCAGCGCGGACAGGGAGGGGAATCAGCCCCAGCATTTT. This sequence joins TRBV5-4 and TRBJ1-5; TRBD1 agrees at 8 bases. The CDR3 extends over 15 amino acids. V trimming: 4 bases; J trimming: 4 bases; junction bases outside the gene matches: 7. Germline V gene sequence: CDR1 SGHNT, CDR2 YYREEE (reference sequence). The entire variable domain, with the rest obtained from reference TRBV5-4 and TRBJ1-5, is as follows: ETGVTQSPTHLIKTRGQQVTLRCSSQSGHNTVSWYQQALGQGPQFIFQYYREEENGRGNFPPRFSGLQFPNYSSELNVNALELDDSALYLCASSADREGNQPQHFGDGTRLSIL.

V and J are TRBV30 and TRBJ2-5; D is perhaps TRBD2 (6 bases). Germline lookup yields CDR1 GTSNPN and CDR2 SVGIG (reference sequence). CDR3 length: 14 residues. V lost 0 bases and J 5 bases, leaving 13 bases between the germline ends. This CDR3 is CAWSVGSGSETQYF. The CDR3 coding sequence is TGTGCCTGGAGTGTAGGAAGCGGGTCCGAGACCCAGTACTTC.

On this clone itself: The germline gene is not matched at one end of the junction; a read error may be the cause. J is TRBJ2-7 and V is TRBV9, with 11 bases aligning to TRBD2. CDR3 length: 13 residues. In germline, CDR1 is SGDLS, CDR2 YYNGEE. DNA for the CDR3: TGTGCCATAGCGGGAGGGTTTGCTGGACGGGGGGACTTC. It is translated as CAIAGGFAGRGDF.

This clone was seen only a few times. The chain has TRBV7-3 and TRBJ1-1, with 9 bases that match TRBD1. With V trimmed by 4 bases and J by 11 bases, 8 bases remained unmatched. The CDR3 consists of 13 residues. CDR1 is SGHTA and CDR2 is FQGTGA in the germline V gene. The CDR3 protein is CASSSWTGETAFF. The CDR3 nucleotides are TGTGCCAGCAGCTCGTGGACAGGGGAGACGGCTTTCTTT.

This clone was picked up a small number of times. J is TRBJ2-1 and V is TRBV7-2; a weak D match, TRBD1 (5 bases). The CDR3 loop spans 15 amino acids. Between the trimmed V and J ends, which lost 10 bases and 0 bases, there was a span of 16 bases. Germline-derived CDR1 and CDR2 are SGHTA and FQGNSA. The CDR3 DNA is TGTGCCACCACGGCACAGGCGAGCTCCTACAATGAGCAGTTCTTC. Translation gives CATTAQASSYNEQFF. The full variable domain, with the rest looked up from reference TRBV7-2 and TRBJ2-1, is GAGVSQSPSNKVTEKGKDVELRCDPISGHTALYWYRQSLGQGLEFLIYFQGNSAPDKSGLPSDRFSAERTGGSVSTLTIQRTQQEDSAVYLCATTAQASSYNEQFFGPGTRLTVL.

This clone was observed a few times. The chain uses TRBV6-1 and TRBJ2-7, with D maybe TRBD1 (5 bases). Trimming took 7 bases from V and 7 from J, leaving 20 bases between them. The length of the CDR3 is 14 residues. CDR1 is MNHNS, CDR2 SASEGT, per germline. The CDR3 DNA is TGTGCCAGCATGACAGCCCCCCACCCGCCGGAGCAGTACTTC. It codes for CASMTAPHPPEQYF.

This clone has only one observation. The rearrangement joins TRBV27 to TRBJ1-2; 7 bases match TRBD1. The ends lost 5 bases at V and 0 bases at J; junction bases unmatched: 3. This CDR3 contains 14 residues. Germline V gives CDR1 MNHEY, CDR2 SMNVEV (reference sequence). The CDR3 region is CASSIRGSNYGYTF. CDR3 DNA: TGTGCCAGCAGTATCAGGGGGTCTAACTATGGCTACACCTTC.

In the case of this clone: At one of its ends the junction is not consistent with the germline gene, which may arise from a read error. This sequence joins TRBV7-9 and TRBJ1-4; no clear D. CDR1 is SEHNR, CDR2 FQNEAQ, per germline (reference sequence). The CDR3 covers 14 residues. This CDR3 reads CSSSLLPLGEKLFF. CDR3 bases: TGTTCCAGCAGCTTATTACCCCTGGGCGAAAAACTGTTTTTT. Based on the CDR3 plus reference TRBV7-9 and TRBJ1-4, the full variable domain is DTGVSQNPRHKITKRGQNVTFRCDPISEHNRLYWYRQTLGQGPEFLTYFQNEAQLEKSRLLSDRFSAERPKGSFSTLEIQRTEQGDSAMYLCSSSLLPLGEKLFFGSGTQLSVL.

The chain has TRBV14 and TRBJ2-4, with a possible D match to TRBD2 (7 bases). Trimming stripped 4 bases from V and 0 bases from J, with 19 bases between. Germline V gene lookup returns CDR1 SGHDN and CDR2 FVKESK. The CDR3 has 18 residues. The CDR3 spells CASSPHGGGPRAKNIQYF. The CDR3 DNA follows: TGTGCCAGCAGCCCCCATGGGGGGGGCCCCCGAGCCAAAAACATTCAGTACTTC.

V is TRBV2 and J is TRBJ1-4; D might be TRBD1 (5 bases). The V end lost 3 bases, the J end lost 10 bases, and 9 bases lay between the germline ends. CDR3 size: 12 residues. Germline CDR1 SNHLY, CDR2 FYNNEI. CDR3: CASSELQGKLFF. The CDR3 DNA sequence: TGTGCCAGCAGTGAGCTTCAGGGAAAACTGTTTTTT.

This rearrangement joins TRBV6-5 to TRBJ2-7; 7 bases match TRBD1. The CDR3 loop spans 16 amino acids. Germline loops: CDR1 MNHEY, CDR2 SVGAGI. The ends lost 2 bases at V and 5 bases at J; junction bases unmatched: 12. The CDR3, as DNA: TGTGCCAGCAGTTACGCCCGGACAGGCAAGGGGAACGAGCAGTACTTC. Translated, it gives CASSYARTGKGNEQYF.